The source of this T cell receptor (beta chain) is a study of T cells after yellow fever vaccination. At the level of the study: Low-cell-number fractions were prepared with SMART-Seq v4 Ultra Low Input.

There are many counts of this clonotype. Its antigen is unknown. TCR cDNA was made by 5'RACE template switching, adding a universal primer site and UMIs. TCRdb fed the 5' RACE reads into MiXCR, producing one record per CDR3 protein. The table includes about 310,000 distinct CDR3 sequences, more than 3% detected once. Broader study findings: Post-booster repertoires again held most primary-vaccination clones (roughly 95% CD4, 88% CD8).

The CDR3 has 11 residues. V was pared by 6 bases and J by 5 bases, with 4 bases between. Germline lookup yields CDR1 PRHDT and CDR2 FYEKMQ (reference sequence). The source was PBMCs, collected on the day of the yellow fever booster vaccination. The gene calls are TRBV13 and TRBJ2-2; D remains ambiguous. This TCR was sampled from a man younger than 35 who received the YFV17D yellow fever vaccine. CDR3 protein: CASRSTGELFF. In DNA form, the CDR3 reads TGTGCCAGCAGATCAACCGGGGAGCTGTTTTTT.